The rows below give T cell receptor beta chains drawn from one sample of a study of T cell repertoires in cytomegalovirus infection. Each CDR3 protein is one row after TCRdb ran MiXCR on the reads. The sample yields some 500,000 distinct CDR3 sequences, roughly a third seen once. Antigens of these TCRs are unknown. The input for sequencing was cultured PBMCs, taken from culture after CMV antigen stimulation. Every receptor here comes from a human donor in good health (CMV status not recorded). Some clones in this sample may be carry-over from other donors' samples. Both conserved end residues are part of each CDR3. D genes are given only for firm matches. The size entry is marked missing in some rows and otherwise reads once, few, many or a size class.

v_call	d_call	clone_size	j_call	cdr3_nt	cdr3_aa
TRBV7-2	TRBD2	few	TRBJ2-7	TGTGCCAGCAGCCCGAGTGGGACTAGCGGGAGGAAGAGCTACGAGCAGTACTTC	CASSPSGTSGRKSYEQYF
TRBV7-2	.	many	TRBJ1-6	TGTGCCAGCAGCGCCTGGGCAGACGAGTATAATTCACCCCTCCACTTT	CASSAWADEYNSPLHF
TRBV18	TRBD1	few	TRBJ1-2	TGTGCCAGCTCACCCGCGGGACAGGGATCCCTCTATGGCTACACCTTC	CASSPAGQGSLYGYTF
TRBV7-9	.	few	TRBJ2-7	TGTGCCAGCAGCCCCCGACAATACGAGCAGTACTTC	CASSPRQYEQYF
TRBV28	TRBD1	.	TRBJ2-4	TGTGCCAGCAGTTTCTCTGGTCGGTACCAGGGGGACATTCAGTACTTC	CASSFSGRYQGDIQYF
TRBV7-2	.	.	TRBJ2-5	TGTGCCAGCAGCTTTTCCCCAGGGCAAGAGACCCAGTACTTC	CASSFSPGQETQYF
TRBV7-3	TRBD2	few	TRBJ2-2	TGTGCCAGCAGCTACTCTAGCGGGCGAGGTGGGGAGCTGTTTTTT	CASSYSSGRGGELFF
TRBV11-3	TRBD2	few	TRBJ2-5	TGTGCCAGCAGCTTAGTAGTGGCTAGCGGGATAGAGACCCAGTACTTC	CASSLVVASGIETQYF
TRBV20-1	TRBD2	.	TRBJ2-4	TGCAGTGCAAGGACTAGCGCTTGGTACGGTGATGGTGACATTCAGTACTTC	CSARTSAWYGDGDIQYF
TRBV7-4	TRBD2	many	TRBJ2-5	TGTGCCAGCAGCTCCACTCCGGGACTAGCGGGAGGAAATCAAGAGACCCAGTACTTC	CASSSTPGLAGGNQETQYF
TRBV6-5	TRBD2	few	TRBJ2-1	TGTGCCAGCAGTTCGACTAGCCTGACCTACAATGAGCAGTTCTTC	CASSSTSLTYNEQFF
TRBV12-3/TRBV12-4	.	.	TRBJ1-6	TGTGCCAGCAGTCCCACCCGGGCAGGGGTCTCTACTTATAATTCACCCCTCCACTTT	CASSPTRAGVSTYNSPLHF
TRBV7-9	TRBD1	few	TRBJ2-7	TGTGCCAGCAGCTTAGCGATGGGACAGGGGCTCTACGAGCAGTACTTC	CASSLAMGQGLYEQYF
TRBV28	.	.	TRBJ1-1	TGTGCCAGCAGCTCAAATGGCCTGAGACCTGAAGCTTTCTTT	CASSSNGLRPEAFF
TRBV7-2	.	many	TRBJ1-6	TGTGCCAGCAGCTTAGTAGCTGAAAACGGCTCACCCCTCCACTTT	CASSLVAENGSPLHF
TRBV7-2	.	many	TRBJ1-5	TGTGCCAGCAGCCAATCAACGGAATTTCAGCCCCAGCATTTT	CASSQSTEFQPQHF
TRBV6-1	.	.	TRBJ2-6	TGTGCCAGCAGCTTATTCCGGGCTGGGGCCAACGTCCTGACTTTC	CASSLFRAGANVLTF
TRBV7-2	.	few	TRBJ2-1	TGTGCCAGCAGCTCAGGGAGCTTGGGGTCCAATGAGCAGTTCTTC	CASSSGSLGSNEQFF
TRBV7-2	.	many	TRBJ1-2	TGTGCCAGCAGCTTAGGGAGGGCAGATGGCTACACCTTC	CASSLGRADGYTF
TRBV2	.	once	TRBJ2-1	TGTGCCAGCTTCGGGTATAATGAGCAGTTCTTC	CASFGYNEQFF
TRBV15	.	few	TRBJ2-5	TGTGCCACCAGCGACCGGACAGACGCTCAAGAGACCCAGTACTTC	CATSDRTDAQETQYF
TRBV11-2	TRBD2	few	TRBJ2-3	TGTGCCAGCAGCTCCTTTGCGGGAGAAACAGATACGCAGTATTTT	CASSSFAGETDTQYF
TRBV28	.	few	TRBJ1-5	TGTGCCAGCAAGGGGGGGGGCCAGGGCAATCAGCCCCAGCATTTT	CASKGGGQGNQPQHF
TRBV7-9	TRBD2	.	TRBJ2-1	TGTGCCAGCAGCCCAGCGGATCTAGCGGATTACAATGAGCAGTTCTTC	CASSPADLADYNEQFF
TRBV7-2	.	many	TRBJ2-1	TGTGCCAGCAGCCCTCACCCGGGCTACAATGAGCAGTTCTTC	CASSPHPGYNEQFF
TRBV19	.	.	TRBJ1-5	TGTGCCAGCAACTCCGGAAGGGTAAATCAGCCCCAGCATTTT	CASNSGRVNQPQHF
TRBV29-1	.	.	TRBJ2-5	TGCAGTGCTACCAGTGATGGCAGGGCGTACCAAGAGACCCAGTACTTC	CSATSDGRAYQETQYF
TRBV27	.	.	TRBJ2-7	TGTGCCAGCAGTTCTACGGCTGGACTACTGTCCTCTGAGCAGTACTTC	CASSSTAGLLSSEQYF
TRBV6-1	TRBD2	.	TRBJ2-3	TGTGCCAGCAGTGAAAAGTGGGGGGGGCTAGCGGGAGGATCAGATACGCAGTATTTT	CASSEKWGGLAGGSDTQYF
TRBV6-6	.	.	TRBJ2-1	TGTGCCAGCATTACCGGCAGCTCCTACAATGAGCAGTTCTTC	CASITGSSYNEQFF
TRBV7-2	.	many	TRBJ1-1	TGTGCCAGCAGCTTAGGGGGGACCATGAACACTGAAGCTTTCTTT	CASSLGGTMNTEAFF